This T cell receptor beta chain was captured in a study of OX40 agonist ivuxolimab in advanced cancers. Study as a whole: Patients were given ivuxolimab, an antibody that agonizes OX40 (CD134).

Sequencing used immunoSEQ multiplex PCR; TCRdb keeps in-frame clones, though not all of them. The table records around 50,000 clones, approximately 78% of them present only once. The germline V and J ends were trimmed by 0 bases and 3 bases, with 13 bases remaining between them. Germline V gene lookup returns CDR1 SGDLS and CDR2 YYNGEE. This CDR3 contains 15 residues. Specimen: CD4+ or CD8+ T cells sorted from blood, collected in a trial of the OX40 agonist ivuxolimab. This clonotype was sampled from an adult with an advanced solid tumor such as melanoma, head and neck, liver or kidney cancer. This chain connects TRBV9 to TRBJ2-7; D not certain. The CDR3: CASSVVGQMFYEQYF. DNA of the CDR3: TGTGCCAGCAGCGTAGTCGGGCAGATGTTCTACGAGCAGTACTTC.